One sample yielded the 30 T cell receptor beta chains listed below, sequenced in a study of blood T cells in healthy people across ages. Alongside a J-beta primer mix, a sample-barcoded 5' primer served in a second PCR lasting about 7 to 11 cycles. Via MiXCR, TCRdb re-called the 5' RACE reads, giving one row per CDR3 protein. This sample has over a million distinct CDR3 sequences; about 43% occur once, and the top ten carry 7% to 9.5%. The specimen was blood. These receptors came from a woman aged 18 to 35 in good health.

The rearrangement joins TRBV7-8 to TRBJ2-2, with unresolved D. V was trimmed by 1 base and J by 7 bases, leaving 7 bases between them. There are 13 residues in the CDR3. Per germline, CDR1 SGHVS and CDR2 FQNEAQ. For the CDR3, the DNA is TGTGCCAGCAGCTTAGATCTGGGCGGGGAGCTGTTTTTT. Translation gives CASSLDLGGELFF.

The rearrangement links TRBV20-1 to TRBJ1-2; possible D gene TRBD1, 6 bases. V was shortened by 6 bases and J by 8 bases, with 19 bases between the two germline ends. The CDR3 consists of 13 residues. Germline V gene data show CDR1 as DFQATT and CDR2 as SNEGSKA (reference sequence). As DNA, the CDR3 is TGCAGTGCATGGACAGCGGGTTCTGCGGGCTACACCTTC. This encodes CSAWTAGSAGYTF.

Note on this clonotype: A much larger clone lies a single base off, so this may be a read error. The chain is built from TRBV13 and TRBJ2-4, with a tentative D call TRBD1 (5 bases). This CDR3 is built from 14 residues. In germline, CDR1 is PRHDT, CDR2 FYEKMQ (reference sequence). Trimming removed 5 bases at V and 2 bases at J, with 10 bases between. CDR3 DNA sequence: TGTGCCAGCAGCCCTAGGGGAACCAAAAACATTCAGTACTTC. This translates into CASSPRGTKNIQYF. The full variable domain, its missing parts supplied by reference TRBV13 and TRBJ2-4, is AAGVIQSPRHLIKEKRETATLKCYPIPRHDTVYWYQQGPGQDPQFLISFYEKMQSDKGSIPDRFSAQQFSDYHSELNMSSLELGDSALYFCASSPRGTKNIQYFGAGTRLSVL.

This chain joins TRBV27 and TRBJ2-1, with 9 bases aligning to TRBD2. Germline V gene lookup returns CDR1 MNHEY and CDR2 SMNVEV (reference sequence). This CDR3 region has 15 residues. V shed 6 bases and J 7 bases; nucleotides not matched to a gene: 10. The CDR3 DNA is TGTGCCAGCAGCCGAAGTAGCGGGAGAGGTAATGAGCAGTTCTTC. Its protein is CASSRSSGRGNEQFF.

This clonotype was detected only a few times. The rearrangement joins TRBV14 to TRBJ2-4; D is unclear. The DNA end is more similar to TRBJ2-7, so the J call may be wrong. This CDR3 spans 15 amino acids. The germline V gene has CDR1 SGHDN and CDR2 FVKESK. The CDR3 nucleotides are TGTGCCAGCAGCCACCCCTCGGGCCCTCGAAACGAGCAGTACTTC. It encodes CASSHPSGPRNEQYF.

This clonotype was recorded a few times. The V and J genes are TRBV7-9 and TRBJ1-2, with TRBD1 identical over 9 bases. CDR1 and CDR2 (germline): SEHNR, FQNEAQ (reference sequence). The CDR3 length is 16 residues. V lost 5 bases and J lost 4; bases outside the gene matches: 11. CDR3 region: CASSNEQGASGYGYTF. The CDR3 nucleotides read TGTGCCAGCAGCAACGAACAGGGGGCATCGGGCTATGGCTACACCTTC.

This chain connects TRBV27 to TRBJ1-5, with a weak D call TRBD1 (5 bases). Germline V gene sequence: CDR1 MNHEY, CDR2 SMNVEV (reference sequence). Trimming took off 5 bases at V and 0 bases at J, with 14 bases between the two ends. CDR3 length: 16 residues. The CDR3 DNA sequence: TGTGCCAGCAGTCCCGGGACCAATTATAGCAATCAGCCCCAGCATTTT. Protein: CASSPGTNYSNQPQHF.

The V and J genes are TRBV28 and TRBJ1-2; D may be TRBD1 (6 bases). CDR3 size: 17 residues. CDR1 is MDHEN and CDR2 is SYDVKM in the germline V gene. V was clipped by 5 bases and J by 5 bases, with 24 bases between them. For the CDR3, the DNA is TGTGCCAGCAGTCGGAGTACAGGGTCCGCTTTTAGTTATGGCTACACCTTC. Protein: CASSRSTGSAFSYGYTF.

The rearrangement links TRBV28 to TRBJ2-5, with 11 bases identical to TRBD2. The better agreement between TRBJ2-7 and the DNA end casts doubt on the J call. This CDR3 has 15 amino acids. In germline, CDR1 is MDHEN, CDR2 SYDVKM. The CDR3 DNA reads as TGTGCCAGCAGTTTATCTGCTAGCGGGGGGAACGAGCAGTACTTC. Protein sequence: CASSLSASGGNEQYF.

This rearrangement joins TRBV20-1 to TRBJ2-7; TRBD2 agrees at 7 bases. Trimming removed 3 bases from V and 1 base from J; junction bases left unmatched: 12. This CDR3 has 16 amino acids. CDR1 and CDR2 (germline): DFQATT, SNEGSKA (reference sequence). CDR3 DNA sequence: TGCAGTGCTAGTGTTCGTCCGGGGGGAGGATCCTACGAGCAGTACTTC. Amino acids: CSASVRPGGGSYEQYF.

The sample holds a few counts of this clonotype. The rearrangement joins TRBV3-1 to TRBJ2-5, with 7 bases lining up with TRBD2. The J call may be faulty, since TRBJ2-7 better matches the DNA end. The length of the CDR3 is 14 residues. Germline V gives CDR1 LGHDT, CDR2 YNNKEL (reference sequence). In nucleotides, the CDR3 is TGTGCCAGCAGCCAAGAGGGAGGGGTTGTCGAGCAGTACTTC. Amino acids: CASSQEGGVVEQYF.

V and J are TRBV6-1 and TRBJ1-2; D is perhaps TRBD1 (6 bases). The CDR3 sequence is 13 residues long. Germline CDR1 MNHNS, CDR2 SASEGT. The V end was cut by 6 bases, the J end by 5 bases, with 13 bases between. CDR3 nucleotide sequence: TGTGCCAGCAGGGAACAGGGAGGGTATGGCTACACCTTC. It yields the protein CASREQGGYGYTF.

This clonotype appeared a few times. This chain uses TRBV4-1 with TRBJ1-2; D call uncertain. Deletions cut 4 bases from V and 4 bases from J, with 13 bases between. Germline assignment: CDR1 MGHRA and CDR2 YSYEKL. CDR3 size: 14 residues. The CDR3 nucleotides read TGCGCCAGCAGCCCCCAGGAGGTCACCTATGGCTACACCTTC. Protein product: CASSPQEVTYGYTF.

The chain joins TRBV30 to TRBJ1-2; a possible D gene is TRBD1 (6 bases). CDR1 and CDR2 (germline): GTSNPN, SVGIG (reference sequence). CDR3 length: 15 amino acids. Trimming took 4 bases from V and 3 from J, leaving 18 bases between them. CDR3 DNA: TGTGCCTGGATGCAACCCGGGACATACTACTATGGCTACACCTTC. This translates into CAWMQPGTYYYGYTF.

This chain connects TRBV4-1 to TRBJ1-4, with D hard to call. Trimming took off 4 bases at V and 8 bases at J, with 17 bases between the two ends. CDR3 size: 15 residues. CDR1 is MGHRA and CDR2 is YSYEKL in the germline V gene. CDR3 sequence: CASSLAGCVREKLFF. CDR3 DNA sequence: TGCGCCAGCAGCCTCGCGGGGTGTGTGAGAGAAAAACTGTTTTTT.

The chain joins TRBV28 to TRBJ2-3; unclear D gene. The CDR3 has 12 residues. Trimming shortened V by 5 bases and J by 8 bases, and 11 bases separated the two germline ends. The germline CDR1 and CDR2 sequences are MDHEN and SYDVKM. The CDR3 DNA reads TGTGCCAGCAGTACCCAAACCAGTACGCAGTATTTT. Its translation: CASSTQTSTQYF.

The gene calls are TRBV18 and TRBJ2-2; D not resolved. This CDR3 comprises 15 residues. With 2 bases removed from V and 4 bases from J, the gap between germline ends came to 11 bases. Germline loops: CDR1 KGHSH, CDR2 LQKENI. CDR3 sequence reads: CASSPLGRSTGELFF. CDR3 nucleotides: TGTGCCAGCTCACCATTGGGTAGGAGCACCGGGGAGCTGTTTTTT.

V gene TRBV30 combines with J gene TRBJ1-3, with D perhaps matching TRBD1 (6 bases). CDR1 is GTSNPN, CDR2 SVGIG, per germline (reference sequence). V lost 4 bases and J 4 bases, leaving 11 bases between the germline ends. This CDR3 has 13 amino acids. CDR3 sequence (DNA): TGTGCCTGGATGCCAGGGGTAGGAAACACCATATATTTT. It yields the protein CAWMPGVGNTIYF. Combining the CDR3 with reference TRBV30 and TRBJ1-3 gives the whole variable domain SQTIHQWPATLVQPVGSPLSLECTVEGTSNPNLYWYRQAAGRGLQLLFYSVGIGQISSEVPQNLSASRPQDRQFILSSKKLLLSDSGFYLCAWMPGVGNTIYFGEGSWLTVV.

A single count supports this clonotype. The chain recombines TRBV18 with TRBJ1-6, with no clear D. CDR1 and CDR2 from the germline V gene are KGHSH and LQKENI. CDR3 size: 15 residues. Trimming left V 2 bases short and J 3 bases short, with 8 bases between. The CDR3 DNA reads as TGTGCCAGCTCACCAAATAACAACTATAATTCACCCCTCCACTTT. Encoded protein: CASSPNNNYNSPLHF.

For the CDR3, the DNA is TGTGCCAGCACCGAACAGGGTGGGGGCACTGAAGCTTTCTTT. Protein product: CASTEQGGGTEAFF. This chain links TRBV6-5 with TRBJ1-1, with D perhaps TRBD1 (6 bases). The CDR3 covers 14 residues. Germline assignment: CDR1 MNHEY and CDR2 SVGAGI. The V and J ends lost 7 bases and 4 bases respectively, with 16 bases between them.

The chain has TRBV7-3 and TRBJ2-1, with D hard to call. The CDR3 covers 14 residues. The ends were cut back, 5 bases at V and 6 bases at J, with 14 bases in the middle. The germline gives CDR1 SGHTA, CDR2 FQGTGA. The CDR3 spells CASSPGSVTNEQFF. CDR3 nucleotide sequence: TGTGCCAGCAGCCCCGGATCTGTTACCAATGAGCAGTTCTTC.

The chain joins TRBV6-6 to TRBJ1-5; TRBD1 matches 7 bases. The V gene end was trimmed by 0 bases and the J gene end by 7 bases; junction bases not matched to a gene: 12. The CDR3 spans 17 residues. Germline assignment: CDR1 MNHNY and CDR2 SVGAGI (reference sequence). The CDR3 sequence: CASSYSGRGHTWQPQHF. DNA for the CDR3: TGTGCCAGCAGTTACTCGGGGAGGGGGCATACGTGGCAGCCCCAGCATTTT.

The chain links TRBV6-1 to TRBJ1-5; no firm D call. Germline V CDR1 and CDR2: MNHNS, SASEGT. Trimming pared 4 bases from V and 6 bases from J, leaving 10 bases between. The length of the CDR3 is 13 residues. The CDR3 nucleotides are TGTGCCAGCAGTGCCCGGAGTGTTCAGCCCCAGCATTTT. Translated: CASSARSVQPQHF.

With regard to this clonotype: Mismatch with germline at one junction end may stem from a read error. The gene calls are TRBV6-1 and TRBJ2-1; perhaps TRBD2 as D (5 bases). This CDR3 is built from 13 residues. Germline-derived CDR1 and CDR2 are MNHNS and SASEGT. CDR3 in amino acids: CVSGRESDNEQFF. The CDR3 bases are TGTGTCAGCGGACGGGAATCCGACAATGAGCAGTTCTTC.

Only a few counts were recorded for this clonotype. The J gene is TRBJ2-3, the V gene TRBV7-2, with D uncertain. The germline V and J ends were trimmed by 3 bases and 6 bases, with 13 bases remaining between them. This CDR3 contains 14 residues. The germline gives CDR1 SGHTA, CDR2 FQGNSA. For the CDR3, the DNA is TGTGCCAGCAGCTTTTCACCGTCCGTCGATACGCAGTATTTT. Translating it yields CASSFSPSVDTQYF.

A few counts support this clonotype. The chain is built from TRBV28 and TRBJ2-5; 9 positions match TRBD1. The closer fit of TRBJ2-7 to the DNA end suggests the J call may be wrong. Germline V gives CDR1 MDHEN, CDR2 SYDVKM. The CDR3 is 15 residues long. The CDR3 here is CASSSWDRDLYEQYF. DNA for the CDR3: TGTGCCAGCAGTTCCTGGGACAGGGACCTGTACGAGCAGTACTTC.

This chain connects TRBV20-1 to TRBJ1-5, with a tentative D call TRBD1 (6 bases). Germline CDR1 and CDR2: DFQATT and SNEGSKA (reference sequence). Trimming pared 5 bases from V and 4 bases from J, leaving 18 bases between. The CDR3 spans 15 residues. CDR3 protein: CSAQQKGGWNQPQHF. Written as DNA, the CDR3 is TGCAGTGCTCAGCAAAAGGGGGGTTGGAATCAGCCCCAGCATTTT.

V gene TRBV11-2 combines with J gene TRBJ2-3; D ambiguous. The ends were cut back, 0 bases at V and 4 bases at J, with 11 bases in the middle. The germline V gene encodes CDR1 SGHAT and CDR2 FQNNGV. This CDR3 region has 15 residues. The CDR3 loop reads CASSLDKVVPDTQYF. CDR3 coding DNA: TGTGCCAGCAGCTTAGATAAGGTAGTCCCAGATACGCAGTATTTT.

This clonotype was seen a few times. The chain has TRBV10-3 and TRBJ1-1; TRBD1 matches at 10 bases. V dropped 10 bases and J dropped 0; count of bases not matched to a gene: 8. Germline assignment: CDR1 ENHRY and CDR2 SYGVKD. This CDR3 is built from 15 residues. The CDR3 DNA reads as TGTGCCACCGGGACAGGGGAATTTATGAACACTGAAGCTTTCTTT. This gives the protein CATGTGEFMNTEAFF.

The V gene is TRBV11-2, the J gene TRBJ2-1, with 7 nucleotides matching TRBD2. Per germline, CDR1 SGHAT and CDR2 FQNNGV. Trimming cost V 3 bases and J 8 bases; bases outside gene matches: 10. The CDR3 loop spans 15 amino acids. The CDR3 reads CASSLGGRAQDEQFF. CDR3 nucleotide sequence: TGTGCCAGCAGCTTGGGTGGGAGGGCCCAGGATGAGCAGTTCTTC.